The TCR beta chain described here comes from a study of cytotoxic CD8 clonotypes in ibrutinib-treated CLL. Study-level results: Relative to age-matched healthy donors, clonality at baseline was higher, and it tracked circulating CD8+ T-cell counts.

The germline CDR1 and CDR2 sequences are MNHEY and SVGAGI. Trimming took 2 bases from V and 5 from J, leaving 6 bases between them. The CDR3 is 13 residues long. Points on this clone: No antigen is known for it. Additional DNA sequences in this sample encode the identical CDR3.

Libraries were prepared by immunoSEQ multiplex PCR; TCRdb keeps only in-frame clonotypes and omits some of them. The sample has 150,000 to 250,000 clones, over 60% seen once. This specimen was PBMCs, taken after 24 months of ibrutinib treatment. This chain joins TRBV6-5 and TRBJ2-2; D is ambiguous. The sequence derives from a human donor with chronic lymphocytic leukemia. Here the CDR3 reads CASSYISTGELFF. The CDR3 DNA follows: TGTGCCAGCAGTTACATCTCTACCGGGGAGCTGTTTTTT.